The 27 T cell receptor beta chains presented below share a single source sample, sequenced in a study of blood T cell repertoires in COVID-19. Generated by immunoSEQ multiplex PCR, the TCRdb table keeps only in-frame clones and is missing some. The sample includes about 280,000 clones, about 82% of them seen just once. Sequenced material: peripheral blood. The receptors shown here come from a man in his fifties or sixties with active or convalescent COVID-19.

The V gene is TRBV15, the J gene TRBJ1-1; 8 bases align to TRBD1. CDR3 size: 18 residues. The germline CDR1 and CDR2 sequences are LNHNV and YYDKDF (reference sequence). V shed 0 bases, J shed 5 bases, and the junction held 14 bases outside the gene matches. Here the CDR3 DNA reads TGTGCCACCAGCAGAGAGCCGAGGACAGGGAAGGGAAAAACTGAAGCTTTCTTT. This translates into CATSREPRTGKGKTEAFF. The whole variable domain, filled in from reference TRBV15 and TRBJ1-1, reads DAMVIQNPRYQVTQFGKPVTLSCSQTLNHNVMYWYQQKSSQAPKLLFHYYDKDFNNEADTPDNFQSRRPNTSFCFLDIRSPGLGDTAMYLCATSREPRTGKGKTEAFFGQGTRLTVV.

This chain links TRBV20-1 with TRBJ1-2; D is uncertain. The CDR3 has 11 residues. Germline-derived CDR1 and CDR2 are DFQATT and SNEGSKA (reference sequence). V was cut by 6 bases and J by 7 bases, with 12 bases left in between. The CDR3 reads CSAPEGGGYTF. DNA of the CDR3: TGCAGTGCCCCCGAGGGTGGTGGCTACACCTTC.

The chain couples TRBV5-1 to TRBJ1-2; 8 bases fit TRBD1. Germline loops: CDR1 SGHRS, CDR2 YFSETQ. Losses at the gene ends were 4 bases for V and 3 bases for J; bases not matched to a gene: 5. CDR3 size: 14 residues. As DNA, the CDR3 is TGCGCCAGCAGCCCCTCAGGGGGCGACTATGGCTACACCTTC. It yields the protein CASSPSGGDYGYTF.

V is TRBV7-2 and J is TRBJ1-4; 7 bases line up with TRBD1. The V segment lost 5 bases and the J segment 8 bases; nucleotides outside the gene matches: 5. The CDR3 is 13 residues long. Germline V CDR1 and CDR2: SGHTA, FQGNSA. CDR3 region: CASSPGGREKLFF. CDR3 DNA sequence: TGTGCCAGCAGCCCAGGGGGGAGGGAAAAACTGTTTTTT.

The chain couples TRBV5-6 to TRBJ1-4; 7 bases fit TRBD1. This CDR3 spans 17 amino acids. With 3 bases clipped from V and 0 bases from J, the junction kept 8 bases outside the gene matches. Germline values: CDR1 SGHDT, CDR2 YYEEEE. This chain's CDR3 is CASSYKTGATTNEKLFF. CDR3 nucleotide sequence: TGTGCCAGCAGCTATAAAACAGGGGCCACAACTAATGAAAAACTGTTTTTT.

This chain uses TRBV18 with TRBJ1-1, with 9 bases fitting TRBD1. Germline CDR1 reads KGHSH; CDR2 reads LQKENI. This CDR3 contains 17 residues. V trimming: 5 bases; J trimming: 0 bases; junction bases outside the gene matches: 10. This chain's CDR3 is CASSSGTGPFMNTEAFF. Here the CDR3 DNA reads TGTGCCAGCTCATCCGGGACAGGGCCCTTCATGAACACTGAAGCTTTCTTT.

The chain is built from TRBV12-3 or TRBV12-4 and TRBJ1-5; D is unclear. Trimming shortened V by 2 bases and J by 6 bases, and 5 bases separated the two germline ends. The CDR3 has 12 amino acids. CDR3 amino acids: CASSLSFQPQHF. CDR3 bases: TGTGCCAGCAGTTTATCTTTTCAGCCCCAGCATTTT.

The chain has TRBV10-2 and TRBJ1-2; perhaps TRBD1 as D (6 bases). Germline V gene sequence: CDR1 WSHSY, CDR2 SAAADI. The V gene lost 3 bases and the J gene lost 2 bases, with 16 bases spanning the gap. This CDR3 spans 16 amino acids. For the CDR3, the DNA is TGCGCCAGCAGTGACCGAGTTACAGGGACAAACTATGGCTACACCTTC. Its protein product is CASSDRVTGTNYGYTF.

CDR3 region: CASSPITGGSSYEQYF. Written as DNA, the CDR3 is TGTGCCAGCTCACCCATCACAGGGGGTAGCTCCTACGAGCAGTACTTC. V is TRBV18 and J is TRBJ2-7; 8 bases fit TRBD1. CDR1 and CDR2 (germline): KGHSH, LQKENI. With V trimmed by 3 bases and J by 0 bases, 7 bases remained unmatched. This CDR3 has 16 amino acids.

The chain combines TRBV19 with TRBJ1-5; possible D gene TRBD1, 6 bases. This CDR3 region has 13 residues. The V end was cut by 9 bases, the J end by 5 bases, with 14 bases between. The germline gives CDR1 LNHDA, CDR2 SQIVND (reference sequence). The CDR3 is CASSDRRDQPQHF. In DNA, the CDR3 is TGTGCCAGCTCCGACAGGAGAGATCAGCCCCAGCATTTT.

V and J are TRBV27 and TRBJ2-7; 8 bases map to TRBD2. V dropped 5 bases and J dropped 7; count of bases not matched to a gene: 10. Germline V gene lookup returns CDR1 MNHEY and CDR2 SMNVEV (reference sequence). The CDR3 spans 14 residues. CDR3: CASSREGPFGEQYF. The CDR3 DNA follows: TGTGCCAGCAGTCGGGAGGGTCCCTTTGGGGAGCAGTACTTC.

The V gene is TRBV15, the J gene TRBJ1-1; D remains ambiguous. Germline V gene sequence: CDR1 LNHNV, CDR2 YYDKDF (reference sequence). V lost 0 bases, J lost 5 bases, and 13 bases lay in between. The CDR3 runs to 15 residues. The CDR3 sequence: CATSRDRGFGTEAFF. CDR3 nucleotides: TGTGCCACCAGCAGAGATCGTGGGTTCGGGACTGAAGCTTTCTTT.

The chain is built from TRBV6-2 or TRBV6-3 and TRBJ2-5, with D perhaps TRBD1 (5 bases). The CDR3 runs to 15 residues. CDR1 MNHEY and CDR2 SVGEGT come from the germline V gene. V shed 2 bases and J shed 2 bases, with 12 bases lying between them. The CDR3 region is CASSYQARGQETQYF. The CDR3 DNA reads as TGTGCCAGCAGTTACCAAGCTAGGGGACAAGAGACCCAGTACTTC.

The gene calls are TRBV5-1 and TRBJ1-1; 9 bases are a match to TRBD1. Germline CDR1 SGHRS, CDR2 YFSETQ. Trimming removed 2 bases from V and 7 bases from J; junction bases left unmatched: 3. There are 13 residues in the CDR3. CDR3 sequence: CASSLRDRDEAFF. For the CDR3, the DNA is TGCGCCAGCAGCTTAAGGGACAGGGATGAAGCTTTCTTT.

The CDR3 DNA is TGCAGCGTGGGGAGCGGGAGGGCAGACAATGAGCAGTTCTTC. It specifies CSVGSGRADNEQFF. The chain joins TRBV29-1 to TRBJ2-1; 10 positions match TRBD2. The CDR3 spans 14 residues. V trimming: 6 bases; J trimming: 5 bases; junction bases outside the gene matches: 7. Germline CDR1 and CDR2: SQVTM and ANQGSEA.

J is TRBJ1-5 and V is TRBV21-1; the DNA was not compared with TRBD1, the D call given in the table. TRBV21-1 is described as a pseudogene. The CDR3 totals 17 residues. The CDR3: CASSEDRGRRSNQPQHF. CDR3 DNA: TGTGCCAGCAGCGAGGACAGGGGGCGCCGAAGCAATCAGCCCCAGCATTTT.

The CDR3 nucleotides read TGTGCCAGCAGTGGGGGCGCTGGGGCCAACGTCCTGACTTTC. Translated: CASSGGAGANVLTF. The rearrangement links TRBV28 to TRBJ2-6; D might be TRBD1 (6 bases). Germline V gene sequence: CDR1 MDHEN, CDR2 SYDVKM. The CDR3 totals 14 residues. Trimming pared 5 bases from V and 2 bases from J, leaving 7 bases between. Combining the CDR3 with reference TRBV28 and TRBJ2-6 gives the whole variable domain DVKVTQSSRYLVKRTGEKVFLECVQDMDHENMFWYRQDPGLGLRLIYFSYDVKMKEKGDIPEGYSVSREKKERFSLILESASTNQTSMYLCASSGGAGANVLTFGAGSRLTVL.

Notes on this clone: Other DNA sequences in the sample encode the same CDR3. The rearrangement joins TRBV29-1 to TRBJ2-2, with D uncertain. V was clipped by 4 bases and J by 0 bases, with 9 bases between them. The CDR3 sequence is 14 residues long. Germline CDR1 reads SQVTM; CDR2 reads ANQGSEA. The DNA for the CDR3 is TGCAGCGTTGGGTTGGCGGCGAACACCGGGGAGCTGTTTTTT. Translating it yields CSVGLAANTGELFF.

This clone has only a few counts. The chain uses TRBV11-2 and TRBJ2-2; TRBD1 aligns across 9 bases. Germline V gene sequence: CDR1 SGHAT, CDR2 FQNNGV. Trimming took 1 base from V and 3 from J; bases not matched to a gene: 6. The CDR3 covers 17 residues. As DNA, the CDR3 is TGTGCCAGCAGCTTAGGCGTCGGGACAGGGTACACCGGGGAGCTGTTTTTT. Its translation: CASSLGVGTGYTGELFF.

This sequence joins TRBV10-3 and TRBJ2-3; D unclear. V was pared by 4 bases and J by 5 bases, with 13 bases between. The CDR3 runs 14 residues. Germline CDR1 reads ENHRY; CDR2 reads SYGVKD. The DNA for the CDR3 is TGTGCCATCAGTGTTAATGGAGCCCAAGATACGCAGTATTTT. Its protein product is CAISVNGAQDTQYF.

V and J are TRBV14 and TRBJ1-1; a weak D match, TRBD1 (5 bases). Trimming pared 9 bases from V and 5 bases from J, leaving 13 bases between. CDR1 SGHDN and CDR2 FVKESK come from the germline V gene. The CDR3 extends over 12 amino acids. The CDR3 sequence is CASSGGITEAFF. The CDR3 region has the DNA TGTGCCAGTTCGGGGGGGATTACTGAAGCTTTCTTT.

With regard to this clone: The junction departs from germline at one end; a sequencing error may be responsible. The V call is TRBV7-7, the J call TRBJ1-4, with 8 bases aligning to TRBD1. Germline CDR1 SSHAT, CDR2 FNYEAQ (reference sequence). The CDR3 is 21 residues long. The CDR3 coding sequence is TGTGCTAGCAGCTTAGGGGGAGAGGGCAGGGGGCTTCTACGTCCTAATGAAAAACTGTTTTTT. It yields the protein CASSLGGEGRGLLRPNEKLFF.

The genes are TRBV28 and TRBJ2-1; no definite D call. Germline CDR1 and CDR2: MDHEN and SYDVKM. The CDR3 is made up of 14 amino acids. The V gene lost 1 base and the J gene lost 7 bases, with 11 bases spanning the gap. The CDR3 sequence is CASSLLNLGNEQFF. CDR3 nucleotides: TGTGCCAGCAGTTTATTGAATCTCGGGAATGAGCAGTTCTTC.

The chain carries TRBV7-9 and TRBJ1-2, with 10 positions matching TRBD1. Per germline, CDR1 SEHNR and CDR2 FQNEAQ (reference sequence). After removal of 6 bases from V and 5 bases from J, the junction contained 6 bases not matched to a gene. CDR3 length equals 14 residues. CDR3 residues: CASRPTGGAYGYTF. The DNA for the CDR3 is TGTGCCAGCAGGCCGACAGGGGGCGCTTATGGCTACACCTTC.

The chain recombines TRBV7-9 with TRBJ2-1, with a possible D match to TRBD1 (6 bases). CDR3 size: 16 residues. The germline V gene has CDR1 SEHNR and CDR2 FQNEAQ (reference sequence). V lost 5 bases and J 0 bases, leaving 14 bases between the germline ends. The CDR3 sequence is CASSLTTGSSYNEQFF. The CDR3 DNA reads TGTGCCAGCAGCCTAACAACAGGGAGCTCCTACAATGAGCAGTTCTTC. The variable domain in full, completed from reference TRBV7-9 and TRBJ2-1, reads DTGVSQNPRHKITKRGQNVTFRCDPISEHNRLYWYRQTLGQGPEFLTYFQNEAQLEKSRLLSDRFSAERPKGSFSTLEIQRTEQGDSAMYLCASSLTTGSSYNEQFFGPGTRLTVL.

V is TRBV5-1 and J is TRBJ2-6; a possible D gene is TRBD1 (6 bases). Per germline, CDR1 SGHRS and CDR2 YFSETQ. This CDR3 spans 16 amino acids. Trimming removed 4 bases at V and 1 base at J, with 12 bases between. CDR3: CASSRGTPSGANVLTF. The CDR3, as DNA: TGCGCCAGCAGCCGAGGGACACCATCTGGGGCCAACGTCCTGACTTTC.

The chain is built from TRBV9 and TRBJ2-3, with 7 bases identical to TRBD2. Germline V gives CDR1 SGDLS, CDR2 YYNGEE. J gave up 0 bases and V 3 bases, and 4 bases lay outside the gene matches. The CDR3 is 15 amino acids. The CDR3, as DNA: TGTGCCAGCAGCGGTGCGGGGGTTAGCACAGATACGCAGTATTTT. Its protein is CASSGAGVSTDTQYF.